This is a list of T cell receptor beta chains from one sample in a study of blood T cell repertoires in COVID-19. Profiled with immunoSEQ multiplex PCR; TCRdb holds only in-frame clones, not every one. In the table there are approximately 210,000 clones, 80% to 90% of which are singletons. The specimen sequenced was PBMCs or T cells enriched from blood (not recorded which). These receptors all come from a woman between 18 and 30 years old who had recovered from COVID-19. CDR3s include the opening cysteine and the closing phenylalanine or tryptophan. The D gene is left open where the match is weak. The listing skips clone size in some rows; elsewhere it reads once, few, many or a size class.

j_call,clone_size,v_call,d_call,cdr3_nt,cdr3_aa
TRBJ1-2,few,TRBV29-1,TRBD1,TGCAGCGTTGAAGGGACAGGGGCCTACACCTTC,CSVEGTGAYTF
TRBJ1-2,.,TRBV5-1,.,TGCGCCAGCAGCCTGAGCGGGGGGCAAAGAGGCTACACCTTC,CASSLSGGQRGYTF
TRBJ1-3,.,TRBV5-1,TRBD1,TGCGCCAGCAGCGGACAGGGGGTTAACTCTGGAAACACCATATATTTT,CASSGQGVNSGNTIYF
TRBJ2-1,.,TRBV28,.,TGTGCCAGCAGTTTAGCGGGGCTCGGTGAGCAGTTCTTC,CASSLAGLGEQFF
TRBJ2-7,.,TRBV28,.,TGTGCCAGCAGTTCCACAGAATACGAGCAGTACTTC,CASSSTEYEQYF
TRBJ1-4,.,TRBV19,.,TGTGCCAGCCGAGATGCAACTAATGAAAAACTGTTTTTT,CASRDATNEKLFF
TRBJ2-2,.,TRBV4-1,.,TGCGCCAGCAGCCTTAAACTGGTGCCTAGGGGGGGCGATTCGTTAACCGGGGAGCTGTTTTTT,CASSLKLVPRGGDSLTGELFF
TRBJ2-7,.,TRBV7-9,TRBD1,TGTGCCAGCAGCGCATGGGACAGGGGGGCCTACGAGCAGTACTTC,CASSAWDRGAYEQYF
TRBJ1-6,.,TRBV11-2,TRBD1,TGTGCCAGCAGCTTGACGACAGGGGATAATTCACCCCTCCACTTT,CASSLTTGDNSPLHF
TRBJ1-2,once,TRBV5-5,.,TGTGCCAGCAGCTTGGAACAGGCCGCTAACTATGGCTACACCTTC,CASSLEQAANYGYTF
TRBJ1-5,.,TRBV25-1,.,TGTGCCAGCAGTGACCAGTCCGGGATCAATCAGCCCCAGCATTTT,CASSDQSGINQPQHF
TRBJ1-5,.,TRBV12-3/TRBV12-4,.,TGTGCCAGCAGTTCTGACACAGGGCGGCCCCAGCATTTT,CASSSDTGRPQHF
TRBJ1-4,once,TRBV29-1,TRBD1,TGCAGCGTTGAAGATGGGACAGGGGAGCTTTTT,CSVEDGTGELF
TRBJ1-5,many,TRBV19,TRBD1,TGTGCCAGTAGAACTAAACAGGGGGCTGGTCAGCCCCAGCATTTT,CASRTKQGAGQPQHF
TRBJ2-1,.,TRBV7-9,TRBD2,TGTGCCAGCAGCCCCCGGGGAGCGCCTAGCGGAGCTAACAATGAGCAGTTCTTC,CASSPRGAPSGANNEQFF
TRBJ2-7,.,TRBV4-1,TRBD1,TGCGCCAGCAGCCATCCGGGACAGGGGGTTAACGAGCAGTACTTC,CASSHPGQGVNEQYF
TRBJ1-5,once,TRBV4-1,.,TGCGCCAGCAGCCCTCAGGGTAGTAGGCAGCCCCAGCATTTT,CASSPQGSRQPQHF
TRBJ2-1,.,TRBV5-4,TRBD2,TGTGCCAGCAGCCTAACTAGCGGGGGGAACAATGAGCAGTTCTTC,CASSLTSGGNNEQFF
TRBJ1-1,.,TRBV29-1,.,TGCAGCGTTGAGTTGCGACAGGCTATGAACACTGAAGCTTTCTTT,CSVELRQAMNTEAFF
TRBJ2-2,few,TRBV28,.,TGTGCCAGCAGTCCCCCCGGGGGGCCCGGAATCGAGCTGTTTTTT,CASSPPGGPGIELFF
TRBJ1-1,few,TRBV3-1/TRBV3-2,TRBD1,TGTGCCAGCAGACGACAGGGGGGGACTGAAGCTTTCTTT,CASRRQGGTEAFF
TRBJ2-2,.,TRBV27,TRBD1,TGTGCCAGCAAAGGGACAGTTAACACCGGGGAGCTGTTTTTT,CASKGTVNTGELFF
TRBJ2-7,few,TRBV6-2/TRBV6-3,.,TGTGCCAGCAGTCGCGGGACAGAATCTTACGAGCAGTACTTC,CASSRGTESYEQYF
TRBJ1-1,.,TRBV10-3,TRBD1,TGTGCCTCCTCAGGGGGTCCTGAAGCTTTCTTT,CASSGGPEAFF
TRBJ2-1,.,TRBV3-1/TRBV3-2,.,TGTGCCAGCAGCCAAGAACCCAGTGAGCAGTTCTTC,CASSQEPSEQFF
TRBJ1-2,.,TRBV4-1,.,TGCGCCAGCAGCCAACGAATAGCCCAGGGGCTACACTATGGCTACACCTTC,CASSQRIAQGLHYGYTF
TRBJ2-5,.,TRBV19,.,TGTGCCAGTAGCCCCACACAAGAGACCCAGTACTTC,CASSPTQETQYF
TRBJ1-1,.,TRBV5-4,.,TGTGCCAGCAGCTTGGGCGGGCTGAACACTGAAGCTTTCTTT,CASSLGGLNTEAFF
TRBJ2-7,.,TRBV15,TRBD1,TGTGCCACCAGCACCGACAGGGAGACCTACGAGCAGTACTTC,CATSTDRETYEQYF
TRBJ2-4,once,TRBV4-1,.,TGCGCCAGCAGCCAAGATTTCGGACAGGGAGGGAACATTCAGTACTTC,CASSQDFGQGGNIQYF
TRBJ1-5,.,TRBV30,.,TGTGCCTGGAGTGCGACAAATCAGCCCCAGCATTTT,CAWSATNQPQHF
TRBJ1-2,few,TRBV2,.,TGTGCCAGCAGCCAGGACAACTATGAAGGCTACACCTTC,CASSQDNYEGYTF
TRBJ2-3,once,TRBV7-6,TRBD2,TGTGCCAGCAGCCCCCCATCGGCTAGCGGTGATACGCAGTATTTT,CASSPPSASGDTQYF
TRBJ1-4,.,TRBV28,.,TGTGCCAGCAGATCAGAAAAACTGTTTTTT,CASRSEKLFF
TRBJ2-1,few,TRBV30,.,TGTGCCTGGAGTGTAGGGGAACCGAATGAGCAGTTCTTC,CAWSVGEPNEQFF
TRBJ2-3,few,TRBV4-1,.,TGCGCCAGCAGCCAAGATTCGGGTTTTGGAGATACGCAGTATTTT,CASSQDSGFGDTQYF
TRBJ1-3,.,TRBV9,TRBD1,TGTGCCAGCGAAGGGGACAGGGGGCCTCGAAACACCATATATTTT,CASEGDRGPRNTIYF
TRBJ1-2,.,TRBV19,.,TGTGCCAGTCGGGACACGGCCAGCTATGGCTACACCTTC,CASRDTASYGYTF
TRBJ2-3,.,TRBV27,TRBD2,TGTGCCAGCAGTTTATTAACAAGCGGGGGGGCCACAGATACGCAGTATTTT,CASSLLTSGGATDTQYF
TRBJ1-1,.,TRBV6-5,.,TGTGCCAGCAGTTACTCCGGGGGGCCGGCTTTCTTT,CASSYSGGPAFF
TRBJ1-4,.,TRBV27,.,TGTGCCAGCAGCCCCGGGGGGGAAAAACTGTTTTTT,CASSPGGEKLFF
TRBJ2-3,.,TRBV19,TRBD1,TGTGCCAGTAGTATCGGTACAGGGGTTACGGATACGCAGTATTTT,CASSIGTGVTDTQYF
TRBJ2-3,.,TRBV5-4,TRBD2,TGTGCCAGCAGCCCTCGGGCTAGCGGGGTCAATACGCAGTATTTT,CASSPRASGVNTQYF
TRBJ1-2,.,TRBV29-1,.,TGCAGCGTTGGACAGAACTATGGCTACACCTTC,CSVGQNYGYTF
TRBJ2-3,.,TRBV5-1,TRBD2,TGCGCCAGCAGCACTGTAGCGGGGGGGCTGGGCGATACGCAGTATTTT,CASSTVAGGLGDTQYF
TRBJ2-5,.,TRBV18,TRBD1,TGTGCCAGCTCACTCAGGACAGGGCGGGAGACCCAGTACTTC,CASSLRTGRETQYF
TRBJ2-3,.,TRBV3-1/TRBV3-2,TRBD2,TGTGCCAGCAGCCAAGAATTTCCTCGGGGTAGCGGGTATAGGTTCACAGATACGCAGTATTTT,CASSQEFPRGSGYRFTDTQYF
TRBJ1-1,.,TRBV19,TRBD1,TGTGCCAGTAGTAGGATCGCCCTAGGACAGGGAGAAGCTTTCTTT,CASSRIALGQGEAFF